Below, 18 T cell receptor beta chains from the same sample are listed, as sequenced in a study of T cell repertoires in cytomegalovirus infection. TCRdb re-analysed the reads in MiXCR, keeping a single row per CDR3 protein. The repertoire consists of roughly 920,000 distinct CDR3 sequences, with 25% to 40% occurring once and the leading ten covering 13%. Their antigens are not known. The sequences come from cultured CD8+ T cells from PBMCs, collected from culture after CMV antigen stimulation. The receptors shown here come from a human donor in good health (CMV status not recorded). Some clones in this sample may be carry-over from other donors' samples.

The V gene is TRBV19, the J gene TRBJ2-7, with 8 positions matching TRBD2. The V and J ends lost 3 bases and 0 bases, in that order; junction bases with no gene match: 1. The CDR3 loop spans 14 amino acids. The germline V gene has CDR1 LNHDA and CDR2 SQIVND (reference sequence). The CDR3 spells CASSMGLGSYEQYF. The CDR3 bases are TGTGCCAGTAGTATGGGACTAGGCTCCTACGAGCAGTACTTC.

This chain connects TRBV7-3 to TRBJ2-2; 8 bases match TRBD2. The germline gives CDR1 SGHTA, CDR2 FQGTGA. This CDR3 region has 17 residues. With V trimmed by 5 bases and J by 3 bases, 11 bases remained unmatched. The CDR3, as DNA: TGTGCCAGCAGCCCGGGGGGGGACTACCCTTACACCGGGGAGCTGTTTTTT. Translated: CASSPGGDYPYTGELFF.

This chain connects TRBV28 to TRBJ2-1; 7 nucleotides agree with TRBD1. The CDR3 totals 15 residues. Germline V CDR1 and CDR2: MDHEN, SYDVKM. Trimming took 4 bases from V and 0 from J; bases not matched to a gene: 3. The CDR3 region is CASSWDSPSYNEQFF. For the CDR3, the DNA is TGTGCCAGCAGTTGGGACAGTCCCTCCTACAATGAGCAGTTCTTC.

This rearrangement joins TRBV6-6 to TRBJ1-5; 7 bases match TRBD1. CDR1 is MNHNY, CDR2 SVGAGI, per germline (reference sequence). This CDR3 contains 14 residues. The junction had 10 bases not matched to a gene; V was cut back by 11 bases and J by 3 bases. The CDR3 loop reads CASNGRGLNQPQHF. Here the CDR3 DNA reads TGTGCCTCCAACGGGAGGGGGCTCAATCAGCCCCAGCATTTT.

The rearrangement joins TRBV18 to TRBJ2-5, with no clear D. CDR3 length: 14 amino acids. Germline values: CDR1 KGHSH, CDR2 LQKENI. Trimming took off 6 bases at V and 0 bases at J, with 11 bases between the two ends. The CDR3 nucleotides are TGTGCCAGCTCGTCGTCGTCCTACCAAGAGACCCAGTACTTC. It is translated as CASSSSSYQETQYF.

This clonotype was found a few times. The chain links TRBV6-5 to TRBJ1-2; a possible D gene is TRBD1 (6 bases). Germline V gene sequence: CDR1 MNHEY, CDR2 SVGAGI. V was trimmed by 0 bases and J by 6 bases, leaving 14 bases between them. CDR3 length equals 15 residues. DNA of the CDR3: TGTGCCAGCAGTTACTCGAAGAGGGGGAGAGATGGCTACACCTTC. Translated, it gives CASSYSKRGRDGYTF.

This clonotype has a handful of counts. The V and J genes are TRBV5-1 and TRBJ1-1; 7 nucleotides line up with TRBD1. Trimming removed 0 bases from V and 8 bases from J; junction bases left unmatched: 7. CDR1 and CDR2 from the germline V gene are SGHRS and YFSETQ. The CDR3 consists of 14 residues. The CDR3 is CASSLAGGGNEAFF. The CDR3 DNA is TGCGCCAGCAGCTTGGCAGGGGGAGGGAACGAAGCTTTCTTT.

The genes are TRBV6-1 and TRBJ2-1; D uncertain. The V and J ends lost 7 bases and 5 bases respectively, with 12 bases between them. The CDR3 sequence is 13 residues long. CDR1 is MNHNS and CDR2 is SASEGT in the germline V gene. Here the CDR3 DNA reads TGTGCCAGCATTTCGAACGGAGACAATGAGCAGTTCTTC. It translates to CASISNGDNEQFF.

About this clonotype: A much larger clone lies one base from this, so it may be a read error. The DNA of the CDR3 is TGTGCCAGCAGCTCATCTTATGGGACCTCGGGGGCCCGGGAGCTGTTTTTT. This gives the protein CASSSSYGTSGARELFF. The V gene is TRBV25-1, the J gene TRBJ2-2; D possibly matches TRBD1 or TRBD2 (6 bases each). The CDR3 spans 17 residues. Germline CDR1 and CDR2: MGHDK and SYGVNS. V lost 6 bases to trimming and J lost 9 bases, with 26 bases between them. Full variable domain (outside the CDR3, taken from reference TRBV25-1 and TRBJ2-2): EADIYQTPRYLVIGTGKKITLECSQTMGHDKMYWYQQDPGMELHLIHYSYGVNSTEKGDLSSESTVSRIRTEHFPLTLESARPSHTSQYLCASSSSYGTSGARELFFGEGSRLTVL.

The chain couples TRBV9 to TRBJ2-3; D uncertain. V was cut by 3 bases and J by 0 bases, with 20 bases left in between. Germline loops: CDR1 SGDLS, CDR2 YYNGEE. The CDR3 extends over 18 amino acids. The CDR3 here is CASSALPTGGPSTDTQYF. CDR3 sequence (DNA): TGTGCCAGCAGCGCTCTCCCAACCGGCGGACCTAGCACAGATACGCAGTATTTT.

The chain recombines TRBV29-1 with TRBJ2-1, with D possibly TRBD2 on 5 matching bases. This CDR3 contains 14 residues. The V and J ends lost 2 bases and 3 bases respectively, with 11 bases between them. In germline, CDR1 is SQVTM, CDR2 ANQGSEA. CDR3 sequence (DNA): TGCAGCGTTGAAAGGCGGGCTGTCTACAATGAGCAGTTCTTC. It codes for CSVERRAVYNEQFF.

V and J are TRBV7-3 and TRBJ2-5; TRBD1 is a possible D gene (5 bases). The CDR3 consists of 15 residues. Trimming removed 5 bases at V and 4 bases at J, with 17 bases between. Looked up from germline, CDR1 is SGHTA and CDR2 is FQGTGA. In DNA form, the CDR3 reads TGTGCCAGCAGCCCCCCCAGGGCGTTAGGAGAGACCCAGTACTTC. It codes for CASSPPRALGETQYF.

The rearrangement links TRBV6-2 or TRBV6-3 to TRBJ2-1; D uncertain. Germline values: CDR1 MNHEY, CDR2 SVGEGT. This CDR3 is built from 13 residues. Trimming left V 11 bases short and J 7 bases short, with 18 bases between. CDR3: CAGTPGPANEQFF. The CDR3 DNA is TGTGCCGGAACTCCGGGCCCGGCGAATGAGCAGTTCTTC.

The rearrangement links TRBV18 to TRBJ2-1; 13 nucleotides agree with TRBD2. The germline V gene encodes CDR1 KGHSH and CDR2 LQKENI. The CDR3 totals 15 residues. Trimming at V came to 5 bases and at J to 7 bases, leaving 5 bases not matched to a gene. In DNA, the CDR3 is TGTGCCAGCTCATTCGGACTAGCGGGGGTAAATGAGCAGTTCTTC. Residues: CASSFGLAGVNEQFF.

This clonotype was seen a few times. The rearrangement uses TRBV6-1 and TRBJ1-5; 7 nucleotides agree with TRBD1. The trim removed 8 bases at V and 0 bases at J, leaving 16 bases unmatched. The germline V gene encodes CDR1 MNHNS and CDR2 SASEGT. The CDR3 has 18 amino acids. The DNA of the CDR3 is TGTGCCAGCTCCGGGACAGAAAGGGGACTCTATAGCAATCAGCCCCAGCATTTT. It is translated as CASSGTERGLYSNQPQHF.

This clonotype was counted a few times. This sequence joins TRBV27 and TRBJ2-1, with TRBD1 matching 7 bases. This CDR3 spans 15 amino acids. Germline V gene lookup returns CDR1 MNHEY and CDR2 SMNVEV (reference sequence). J was trimmed by 4 bases and V by 3 bases; bases with no gene match: 6. CDR3: CASSFLGGQYNEQFF. The CDR3 bases are TGTGCCAGCAGTTTCCTAGGGGGACAGTACAATGAGCAGTTCTTC.

J is TRBJ1-5 and V is TRBV19; D is perhaps TRBD1 (5 bases). Trimming cost V 1 base and J 7 bases, with 17 bases left between them. This CDR3 comprises 16 residues. CDR1 is LNHDA and CDR2 is SQIVND in the germline V gene (reference sequence). CDR3 DNA: TGTGCCAGTAGTATAGGGGCAGGGCCCGGGCTCCAGCCCCAGCATTTT. As protein: CASSIGAGPGLQPQHF.

The V call is TRBV7-9, the J call TRBJ2-1, with 10 positions matching TRBD1. V shed 5 bases, J shed 16 bases, and the junction held 14 bases outside the gene matches. Germline CDR1 is SEHNR and CDR2 is FQNEAQ (reference sequence). The CDR3 covers 14 residues. This CDR3 is CASSQNADRGRFFF. As DNA, the CDR3 is TGTGCCAGCAGCCAGAACGCTGACAGGGGGCGCTTCTTCTTC.